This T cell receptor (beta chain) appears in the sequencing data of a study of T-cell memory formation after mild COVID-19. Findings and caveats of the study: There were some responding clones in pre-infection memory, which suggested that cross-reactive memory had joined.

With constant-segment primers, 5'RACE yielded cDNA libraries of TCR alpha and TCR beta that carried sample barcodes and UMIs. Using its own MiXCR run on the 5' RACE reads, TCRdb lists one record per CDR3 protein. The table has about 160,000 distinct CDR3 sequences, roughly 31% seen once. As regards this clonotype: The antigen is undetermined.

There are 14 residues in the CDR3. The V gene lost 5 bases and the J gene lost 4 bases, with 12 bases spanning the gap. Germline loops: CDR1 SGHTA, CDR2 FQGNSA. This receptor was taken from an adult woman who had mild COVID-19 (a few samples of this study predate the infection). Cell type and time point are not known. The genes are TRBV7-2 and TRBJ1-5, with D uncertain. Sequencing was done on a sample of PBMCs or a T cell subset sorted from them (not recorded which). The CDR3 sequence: CASSAGEANQPQHF. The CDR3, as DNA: TGTGCCAGCAGCGCCGGGGAGGCAAATCAGCCCCAGCATTTT.